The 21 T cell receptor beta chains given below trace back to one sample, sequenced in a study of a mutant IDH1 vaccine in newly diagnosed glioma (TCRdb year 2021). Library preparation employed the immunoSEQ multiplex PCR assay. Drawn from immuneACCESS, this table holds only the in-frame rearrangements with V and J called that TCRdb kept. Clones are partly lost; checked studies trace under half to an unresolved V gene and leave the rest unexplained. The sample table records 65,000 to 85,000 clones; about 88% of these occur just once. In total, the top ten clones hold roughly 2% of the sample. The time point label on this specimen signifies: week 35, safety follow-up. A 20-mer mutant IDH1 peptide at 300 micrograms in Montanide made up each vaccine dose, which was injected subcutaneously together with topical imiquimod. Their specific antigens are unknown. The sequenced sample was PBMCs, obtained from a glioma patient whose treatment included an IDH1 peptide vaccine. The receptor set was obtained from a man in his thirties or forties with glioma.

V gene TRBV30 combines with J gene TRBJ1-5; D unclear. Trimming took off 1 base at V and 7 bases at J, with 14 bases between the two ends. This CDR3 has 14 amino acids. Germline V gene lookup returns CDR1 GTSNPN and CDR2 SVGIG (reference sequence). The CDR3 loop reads CAWSAARIGQPQHF. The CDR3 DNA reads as TGTGCCTGGAGTGCTGCGAGAATCGGCCAGCCCCAGCATTTT.

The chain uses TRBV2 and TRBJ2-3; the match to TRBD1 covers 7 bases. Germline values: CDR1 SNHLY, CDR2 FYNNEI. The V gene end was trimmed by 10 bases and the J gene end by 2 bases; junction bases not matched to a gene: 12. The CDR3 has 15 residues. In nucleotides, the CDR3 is TGTGCCACCCCCCCGGACAGGACTTTCACAGATACGCAGTATTTT. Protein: CATPPDRTFTDTQYF.

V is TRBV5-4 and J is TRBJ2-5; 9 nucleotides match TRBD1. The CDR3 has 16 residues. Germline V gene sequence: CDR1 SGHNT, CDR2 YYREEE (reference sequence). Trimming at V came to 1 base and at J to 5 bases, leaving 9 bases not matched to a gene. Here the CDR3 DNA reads TGTGCCAGCAGCTTGAAGGGACAGGGTATGATGGAGACCCAGTACTTC. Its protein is CASSLKGQGMMETQYF.

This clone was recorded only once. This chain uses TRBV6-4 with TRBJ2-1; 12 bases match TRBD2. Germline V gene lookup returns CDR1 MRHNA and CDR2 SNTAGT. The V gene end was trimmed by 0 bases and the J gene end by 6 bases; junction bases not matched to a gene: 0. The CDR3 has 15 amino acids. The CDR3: CASSDSTSGSNEQFF. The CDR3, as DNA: TGTGCCAGCAGTGACTCGACTAGCGGGAGCAATGAGCAGTTCTTC.

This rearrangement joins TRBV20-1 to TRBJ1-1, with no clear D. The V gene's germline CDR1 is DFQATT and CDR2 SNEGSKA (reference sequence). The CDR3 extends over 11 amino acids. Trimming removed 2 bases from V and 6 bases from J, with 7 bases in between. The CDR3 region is CSARMAAEAFF. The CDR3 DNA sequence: TGCAGTGCTAGAATGGCCGCTGAAGCTTTCTTT.

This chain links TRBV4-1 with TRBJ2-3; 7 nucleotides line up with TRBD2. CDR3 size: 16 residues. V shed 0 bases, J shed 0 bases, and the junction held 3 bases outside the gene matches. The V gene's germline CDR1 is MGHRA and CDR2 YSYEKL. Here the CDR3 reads CASSQEKRGSTDTQYF. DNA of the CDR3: TGCGCCAGCAGCCAAGAGAAGCGGGGCAGCACAGATACGCAGTATTTT.

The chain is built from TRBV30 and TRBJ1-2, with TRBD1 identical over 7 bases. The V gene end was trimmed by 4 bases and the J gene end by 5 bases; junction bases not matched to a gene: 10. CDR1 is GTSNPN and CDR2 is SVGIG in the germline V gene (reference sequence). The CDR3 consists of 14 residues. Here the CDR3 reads CAWNLDRRGYGYTF. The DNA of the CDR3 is TGTGCCTGGAACTTGGACAGGAGAGGATATGGCTACACCTTC.

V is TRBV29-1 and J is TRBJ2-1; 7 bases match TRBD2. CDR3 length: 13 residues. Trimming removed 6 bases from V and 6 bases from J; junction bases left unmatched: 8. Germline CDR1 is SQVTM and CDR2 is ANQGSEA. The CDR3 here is CSVPSGGSNEQFF. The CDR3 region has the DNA TGCAGCGTCCCTAGCGGAGGGTCCAATGAGCAGTTCTTC.

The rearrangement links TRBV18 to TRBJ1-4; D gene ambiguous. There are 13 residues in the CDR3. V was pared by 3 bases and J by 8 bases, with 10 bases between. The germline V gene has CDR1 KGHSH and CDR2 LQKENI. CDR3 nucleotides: TGTGCCAGCTCACCTACCTTAGAGGAAAAACTGTTTTTT. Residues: CASSPTLEEKLFF. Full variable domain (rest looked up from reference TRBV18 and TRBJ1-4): NAGVMQNPRHLVRRRGQEARLRCSPMKGHSHVYWYRQLPEEGLKFMVYLQKENIIDESGMPKERFSAEFPKEGPSILRIQQVVRGDSAAYFCASSPTLEEKLFFGSGTQLSVL.

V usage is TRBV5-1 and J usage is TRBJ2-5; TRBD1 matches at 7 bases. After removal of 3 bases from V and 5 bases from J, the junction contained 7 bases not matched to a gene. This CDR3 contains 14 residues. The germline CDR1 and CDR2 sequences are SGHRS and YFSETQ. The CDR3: CASSYQGDGETQYF. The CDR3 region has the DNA TGCGCCAGCAGCTATCAGGGGGATGGGGAGACCCAGTACTTC. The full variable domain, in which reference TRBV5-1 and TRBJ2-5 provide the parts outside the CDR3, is KAGVTQTPRYLIKTRGQQVTLSCSPISGHRSVSWYQQTPGQGLQFLFEYFSETQRNKGNFPGRFSGRQFSNSRSEMNVSTLELGDSALYLCASSYQGDGETQYFGPGTRLLVL.

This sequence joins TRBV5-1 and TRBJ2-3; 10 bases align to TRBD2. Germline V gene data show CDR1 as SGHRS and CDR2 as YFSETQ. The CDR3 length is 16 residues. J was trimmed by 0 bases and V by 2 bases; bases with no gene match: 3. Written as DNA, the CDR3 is TGCGCCAGCAGCTTAGGACTAGCGGAGAGCACAGATACGCAGTATTTT. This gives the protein CASSLGLAESTDTQYF.

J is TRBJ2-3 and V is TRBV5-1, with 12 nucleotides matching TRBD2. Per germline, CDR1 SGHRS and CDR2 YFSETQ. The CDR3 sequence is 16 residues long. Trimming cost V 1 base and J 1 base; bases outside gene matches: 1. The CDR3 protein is CASSLRLAGGTDTQYF. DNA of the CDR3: TGCGCCAGCAGCTTGAGACTAGCGGGAGGCACAGATACGCAGTATTTT.

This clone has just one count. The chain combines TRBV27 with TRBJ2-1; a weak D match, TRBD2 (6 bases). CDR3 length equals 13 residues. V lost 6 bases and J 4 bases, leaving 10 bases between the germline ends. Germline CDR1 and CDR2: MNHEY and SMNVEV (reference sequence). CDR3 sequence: CASRRDSYNEQFF. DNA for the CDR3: TGTGCCAGCAGAAGGGACTCTTACAATGAGCAGTTCTTC.

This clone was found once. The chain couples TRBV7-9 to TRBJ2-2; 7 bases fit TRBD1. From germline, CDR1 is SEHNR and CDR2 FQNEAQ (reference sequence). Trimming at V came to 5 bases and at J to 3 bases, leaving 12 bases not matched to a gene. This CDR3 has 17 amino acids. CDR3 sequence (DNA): TGTGCCAGCAGCCCCACTCCGGGACAGCAAGACACCGGGGAGCTGTTTTTT. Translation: CASSPTPGQQDTGELFF. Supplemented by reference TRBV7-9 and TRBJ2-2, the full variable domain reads DTGVSQNPRHKITKRGQNVTFRCDPISEHNRLYWYRQTLGQGPEFLTYFQNEAQLEKSRLLSDRFSAERPKGSFSTLEIQRTEQGDSAMYLCASSPTPGQQDTGELFFGEGSRLTVL.

CDR3 residues: CASSPNNYGYTF. The CDR3, as DNA: TGTGCCAGCAGCCCTAACAACTATGGCTACACCTTC. The V gene is TRBV7-9, the J gene TRBJ1-2; no clear D gene. This CDR3 is built from 12 residues. CDR1 and CDR2 from the germline V gene are SEHNR and FQNEAQ (reference sequence). The V gene lost 5 bases and the J gene lost 2 bases, with 6 bases spanning the gap.

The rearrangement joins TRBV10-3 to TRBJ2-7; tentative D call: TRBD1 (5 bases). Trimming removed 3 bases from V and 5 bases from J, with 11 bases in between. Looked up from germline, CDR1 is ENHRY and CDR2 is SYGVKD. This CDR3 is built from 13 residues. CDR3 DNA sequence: TGTGCCATCAGTGATCTCCAGGGCGACGAGCAGTACTTC. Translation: CAISDLQGDEQYF.

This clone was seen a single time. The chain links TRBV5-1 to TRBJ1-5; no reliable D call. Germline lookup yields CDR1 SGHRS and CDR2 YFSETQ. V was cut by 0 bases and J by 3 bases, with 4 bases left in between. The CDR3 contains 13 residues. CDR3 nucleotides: TGCGCCAGCAGCTTGGACCCCAATCAGCCCCAGCATTTT. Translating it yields CASSLDPNQPQHF. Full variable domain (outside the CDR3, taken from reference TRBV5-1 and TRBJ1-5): KAGVTQTPRYLIKTRGQQVTLSCSPISGHRSVSWYQQTPGQGLQFLFEYFSETQRNKGNFPGRFSGRQFSNSRSEMNVSTLELGDSALYLCASSLDPNQPQHFGDGTRLSIL.

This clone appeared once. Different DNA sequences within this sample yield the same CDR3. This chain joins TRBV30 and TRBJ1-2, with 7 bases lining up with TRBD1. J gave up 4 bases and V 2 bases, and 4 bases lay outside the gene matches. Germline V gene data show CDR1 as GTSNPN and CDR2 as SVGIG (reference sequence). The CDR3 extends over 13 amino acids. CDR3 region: CAWSRDRPYGYTF. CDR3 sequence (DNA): TGTGCCTGGAGTCGGGACAGACCCTATGGCTACACCTTC.

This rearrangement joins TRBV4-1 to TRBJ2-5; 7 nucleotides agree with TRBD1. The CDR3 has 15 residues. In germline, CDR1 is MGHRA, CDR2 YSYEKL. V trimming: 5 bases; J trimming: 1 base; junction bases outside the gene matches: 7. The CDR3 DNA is TGCGCCAGCAGCGGCCGGGACAGTCCCCAAGAGACCCAGTACTTC. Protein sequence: CASSGRDSPQETQYF.

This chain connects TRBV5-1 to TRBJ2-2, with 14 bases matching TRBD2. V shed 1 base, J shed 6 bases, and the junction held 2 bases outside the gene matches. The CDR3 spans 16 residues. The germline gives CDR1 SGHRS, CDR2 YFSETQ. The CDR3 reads CASSLRGLAGAGELFF. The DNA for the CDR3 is TGCGCCAGCAGCTTGAGGGGACTAGCGGGGGCCGGGGAGCTGTTTTTT. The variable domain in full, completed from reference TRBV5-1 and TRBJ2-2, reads KAGVTQTPRYLIKTRGQQVTLSCSPISGHRSVSWYQQTPGQGLQFLFEYFSETQRNKGNFPGRFSGRQFSNSRSEMNVSTLELGDSALYLCASSLRGLAGAGELFFGEGSRLTVL.

The CDR3 is CASSVGTGGNEQFF. In nucleotides, the CDR3 is TGTGCCAGCAGCGTAGGGACAGGCGGCAATGAGCAGTTCTTC. V gene TRBV9 combines with J gene TRBJ2-1; TRBD1 matches 7 bases. This CDR3 has 14 amino acids. The V gene end was trimmed by 0 bases and the J gene end by 6 bases; junction bases not matched to a gene: 3. Germline V gene sequence: CDR1 SGDLS, CDR2 YYNGEE.